These 3 T cell receptor beta chains were all obtained from the same sample, sequenced in a study of blood T cell repertoires in COVID-19. Sequencing was performed with immunoSEQ multiplex PCR; in TCRdb, only in-frame clones are kept and a portion is missing. The sample has some 190,000 clones; approximately 92% are singletons. Sequenced input: PBMCs or T cells enriched from blood (not recorded which). The receptors shown here come from a woman in her thirties or forties with acute COVID-19.

This chain links TRBV28 with TRBJ2-5, with 7 nucleotides matching TRBD2. CDR3 length: 15 amino acids. V lost 2 bases, J lost 6 bases, and 9 bases stayed unmatched. Germline lookup yields CDR1 MDHEN and CDR2 SYDVKM. For the CDR3, the DNA is TGTGCCAGCAGTTTAGCGCGTAGCGGGTCCAAGACCCAGTACTTC. This sequence encodes CASSLARSGSKTQYF.

This clone has only one observation. V and J are TRBV5-1 and TRBJ2-1, with 7 nucleotides matching TRBD2. With V trimmed by 3 bases and J by 6 bases, 9 bases remained unmatched. Per the germline V gene, CDR1 is SGHRS and CDR2 is YFSETQ. This CDR3 is 15 amino acids long. For the CDR3, the DNA is TGCGCCAGCAGCTCCGCGGGGGTCCTCATCAATGAGCAGTTCTTC. This encodes CASSSAGVLINEQFF.

This chain connects TRBV6-5 to TRBJ1-6; TRBD1 is a possible D gene (5 bases). Trimming cost V 0 bases and J 10 bases, with 16 bases left between them. Germline V CDR1 and CDR2: MNHEY, SVGAGI. The CDR3 extends over 16 amino acids. The CDR3 loop reads CASSYSNPGLYSPLHF. The CDR3 coding sequence is TGTGCCAGCAGTTACTCGAATCCAGGGCTATACTCACCCCTCCACTTT.